A single sample gave rise to the 10 T cell receptor beta chains below, sequenced in a study of cytomegalovirus exposure and HLA in healthy donors (dated by TCRdb to 2015 to 2018). Library construction relied on the immunoSEQ multiplex PCR assay. For the multiplex PCR, a mixture combining 60 forward primers for TCR Vbeta segments and 13 reverse primers for TCR Jbeta segments was used. This is the immuneACCESS table as TCRdb keeps it, with only in-frame sequences that have V and J called. A part of the clones is gone; compared with another copy, unresolved V genes explain less than half, and the rest is unexplained. In all, the sample holds 120,000 or so clones, and approximately 72% of those were seen once. More than 7.5% of the sample is in the top ten clones. Sequencing was performed on PBMCs. The source of these receptors is a woman between 50 and 59 years old in good health and CMV-seropositive.

The genes are TRBV7-8 and TRBJ2-7; 7 bases are a match to TRBD2. The CDR3 consists of 16 residues. Germline lookup yields CDR1 SGHVS and CDR2 FQNEAQ. The V gene end was trimmed by 5 bases and the J gene end by 7 bases; junction bases not matched to a gene: 17. This chain's CDR3 is CASSQRSGGVRSEQYF. The CDR3 DNA is TGTGCCAGCAGCCAACGAAGTGGGGGGGTCCGTTCGGAGCAGTACTTC.

In this sample, this clone turned up a few times. The chain employs TRBV29-1 and TRBJ2-1; a weak D match, TRBD1 (6 bases). Trimming took 7 bases from V and 4 from J, leaving 20 bases between them. Per the germline V gene, CDR1 is SQVTM and CDR2 is ANQGSEA. CDR3 length: 15 residues. DNA of the CDR3: TGCAGCGCCCAGGGGAGCAGCGTGGGTTACAATGAGCAGTTCTTC. It is translated as CSAQGSSVGYNEQFF.

The chain joins TRBV27 to TRBJ2-5; 10 positions agree with TRBD2. Germline trimming cut 4 bases from V and 5 bases from J; bases unmatched to any gene: 10. Germline V gene lookup returns CDR1 MNHEY and CDR2 SMNVEV (reference sequence). The CDR3 is made up of 16 amino acids. CDR3 region: CASSSPRAGGRETQYF. Here the CDR3 DNA reads TGTGCCAGCAGTTCCCCCCGAGCGGGGGGGCGGGAGACCCAGTACTTC.

The chain employs TRBV5-6 and TRBJ1-2; D perhaps matches TRBD1 (6 bases). Per the germline V gene, CDR1 is SGHDT and CDR2 is YYEEEE. V was shortened by 1 base and J by 5 bases, with 15 bases between the two germline ends. The CDR3 length is 15 residues. The CDR3 bases are TGTGCCAGCAGCTTGCCCCTTGTACAGGGTTATGGCTACACCTTC. Protein sequence: CASSLPLVQGYGYTF.

V gene TRBV19 combines with J gene TRBJ1-1, with TRBD1 matching 9 bases. V was pared by 7 bases and J by 7 bases, with 13 bases of the junction left unmatched. Looked up from germline, CDR1 is LNHDA and CDR2 is SQIVND (reference sequence). The CDR3 has 15 amino acids. The CDR3 loop is CASMTGGNPKVEAFF. The CDR3 nucleotides read TGTGCCAGTATGACAGGGGGTAACCCCAAGGTTGAAGCTTTCTTT.

This chain uses TRBV4-2 with TRBJ2-1; 10 bases align to TRBD2. The CDR3 length is 16 residues. The V gene end was trimmed by 4 bases and the J gene end by 3 bases; junction bases not matched to a gene: 6. The germline CDR1 and CDR2 sequences are LGHNA and YNFKEQ. CDR3: CASSLQLAGNYNEQFF. CDR3 sequence (DNA): TGTGCCAGCAGCCTCCAACTAGCGGGGAACTACAATGAGCAGTTCTTC.

This clone was seen a handful of times. The chain links TRBV18 to TRBJ1-1, with 7 positions matching TRBD1. V lost 2 bases, J lost 6 bases, and 6 bases stayed unmatched. Germline V gene data show CDR1 as KGHSH and CDR2 as LQKENI. The CDR3 totals 14 residues. CDR3 sequence reads: CASSPDLGGSEAFF. The CDR3 DNA reads as TGTGCCAGCTCACCAGACCTAGGGGGCTCTGAAGCTTTCTTT.

This clone was detected a few times. This rearrangement joins TRBV7-9 to TRBJ1-1; weak D call: TRBD1 (6 bases). The CDR3 covers 14 residues. Looked up from germline, CDR1 is SEHNR and CDR2 is FQNEAQ (reference sequence). Trimming shortened V by 6 bases and J by 2 bases, and 13 bases separated the two germline ends. The CDR3 loop is CASSPAGTNTEAFF. CDR3 DNA sequence: TGTGCCAGCAGTCCAGCGGGGACAAACACTGAAGCTTTCTTT.

The CDR3 DNA sequence: TGTGCCAGCAGCTTAGCGGGAGGGACCTACGAGCAGTACTTC. Translating gives CASSLAGGTYEQYF. The chain links TRBV11-3 to TRBJ2-7; TRBD2 matches at 8 bases. The V gene end was trimmed by 1 base and the J gene end by 2 bases; junction bases not matched to a gene: 1. This CDR3 contains 14 residues. CDR1 is SGHNT, CDR2 YENEEA, per germline.

In nucleotides, the CDR3 is TGCGCCAGCAGGTTTTTTTCCGGGACAGGGTTATACGAGCAGTACTTC. Translating gives CASRFFSGTGLYEQYF. The chain carries TRBV5-1 and TRBJ2-5, with 9 bases identical to TRBD1. The assigned J gene may be wrong: the sequence end matches TRBJ2-7 better. Per germline, CDR1 SGHRS and CDR2 YFSETQ. CDR3 length equals 16 residues.